This paragraph covers one T cell receptor beta chain sequence. Antigen: not known. Between the trimmed V and J ends, which lost 5 bases and 4 bases, there was a span of 13 bases. The CDR3 has 14 residues. Germline assignment: CDR1 MNHEY and CDR2 SMNVEV (reference sequence). The authors reverse transcribed all of the isolated RNA, so sequencing captured expressed TCRB transcripts. TCRdb's table, derived via immunoSEQ multiplex PCR, lists solely in-frame clones and lacks some. The sample carries about 160,000 clones, approximately 62% recorded once. This entry is derived from a study of beta chain features in type 1 diabetes. Study observations and caveats: Shortening of TCRB CDR3s, moderate but significant, appeared in all four CD4+ subsets of Type 1 diabetes patients.

V and J are TRBV27 and TRBJ2-3; D might be TRBD1 or TRBD2, each matching 6 bases. The clonotype comes from a man younger than 45 with type 1 diabetes. The sequencing input was naive CD4+ T cells from blood. The CDR3: CASSRAGEADTQYF. As DNA, the CDR3 is TGTGCCAGCAGTAGAGCAGGGGAGGCAGATACGCAGTATTTT.